Below, 21 T cell receptor beta chains from the same sample are listed, as sequenced in a study of T-cell memory formation after mild COVID-19. TCRdb ran MiXCR on the 5' RACE reads and lists one entry per CDR3 protein. The sample gives some 450,000 distinct CDR3 sequences, under 20% of which show up once; roughly 21% is in the top ten. The material sequenced was PBMCs or a T cell subset sorted from them (not recorded which). The origin of the receptors is a young man who had mild COVID-19 (a few samples of this study predate the infection). Cell type and time point are not known.

This clonotype was detected only a few times. J is TRBJ2-5 and V is TRBV4-1; possibly TRBD2 for D (5 bases). CDR3 length: 14 residues. Germline V gene sequence: CDR1 MGHRA, CDR2 YSYEKL. V gave up 5 bases and J gave up 4 bases, with 14 bases separating them. The chain's CDR3 is CASSVPTNPETQYF. The CDR3 DNA reads TGCGCCAGCAGCGTCCCGACTAACCCAGAGACCCAGTACTTC.

This chain links TRBV12-5 with TRBJ2-7; no clear D gene. From germline, CDR1 is LGHNT and CDR2 FRNRAP. Trimming removed 1 base at V and 0 bases at J, with 7 bases between. This CDR3 contains 14 residues. The CDR3: CASGLAISSYEQYF. CDR3 nucleotides: TGTGCTAGTGGTTTGGCGATAAGCTCCTACGAGCAGTACTTC.

The rearrangement joins TRBV18 to TRBJ2-3; 8 bases are shared with TRBD1. Trimming cost V 3 bases and J 5 bases; bases outside gene matches: 4. The V gene's germline CDR1 is KGHSH and CDR2 LQKENI. The CDR3 has 14 amino acids. CDR3 amino acids: CASSPPGTGDTQYF. The CDR3 DNA is TGTGCCAGCTCACCTCCCGGGACAGGAGATACGCAGTATTTT.

This clonotype was counted between two and nine times. J is TRBJ2-7 and V is TRBV20-1, with D uncertain. V dropped 0 bases and J dropped 0 bases, with 12 bases sitting between them. This CDR3 has 15 residues. Germline loops: CDR1 DFQATT, CDR2 SNEGSKA (reference sequence). CDR3 region: CSARDQSHSSYEQYF. The CDR3 bases are TGCAGTGCTAGAGATCAAAGCCACAGCTCCTACGAGCAGTACTTC.

This clonotype was seen a handful of times. The chain joins TRBV5-1 to TRBJ2-2; 10 positions match TRBD2. The V and J ends lost 0 bases and 4 bases, in that order; junction bases with no gene match: 3. CDR3 length: 16 amino acids. CDR1 and CDR2 from the germline V gene are SGHRS and YFSETQ. The CDR3 is CASSLGLAGVTGELFF. DNA of the CDR3: TGCGCCAGCAGCTTGGGCCTAGCGGGGGTCACCGGGGAGCTGTTTTTT.

This chain joins TRBV13 and TRBJ1-6; 7 nucleotides agree with TRBD1. The CDR3 length is 14 residues. Losses at the gene ends were 2 bases for V and 7 bases for J; bases not matched to a gene: 2. Looked up from germline, CDR1 is PRHDT and CDR2 is FYEKMQ (reference sequence). CDR3 sequence: CASSLRRGNSPLHF. The DNA of the CDR3 is TGTGCCAGCAGCTTACGCAGGGGGAATTCACCCCTCCACTTT.

This clonotype showed up just a few times. The chain has TRBV6-6 and TRBJ2-1; D remains unclear. Trimming left V 5 bases short and J 8 bases short, with 13 bases between. This CDR3 contains 13 residues. Per germline, CDR1 MNHNY and CDR2 SVGAGI (reference sequence). DNA of the CDR3: TGTGCCAGCAGTCTCCAGTGGAAGGATGAGCAGTTCTTC. This gives the protein CASSLQWKDEQFF.

This clonotype was picked up many times. The chain couples TRBV6-4 to TRBJ2-1; 10 bases match TRBD2. The CDR3 has 14 amino acids. J lost 4 bases, V lost 7 bases, and 4 bases had no gene match. Germline V gene data show CDR1 as MRHNA and CDR2 as SNTAGT. CDR3 protein: CASILSGGYNEQFF. The CDR3 DNA is TGTGCCAGCATACTTAGCGGGGGGTACAATGAGCAGTTCTTC.

The chain joins TRBV10-1 to TRBJ1-1; 8 bases fit TRBD1. Trimming cost V 4 bases and J 5 bases; bases outside gene matches: 6. Germline V lookup: CDR1 WNHNN, CDR2 SYGVQD (reference sequence). This CDR3 has 14 residues. CDR3 region: CASSAGGWGTEAFF. The CDR3 DNA follows: TGCGCCAGCAGTGCAGGGGGCTGGGGGACTGAAGCTTTCTTT.

This clonotype was counted ten times or more. This chain connects TRBV6-5 to TRBJ2-1, with 8 bases that match TRBD2. CDR1 and CDR2 from the germline V gene are MNHEY and SVGAGI. The CDR3 has 16 amino acids. V gave up 2 bases and J gave up 6 bases; unmatched junction bases: 9. The CDR3 DNA follows: TGTGCCAGCAGTTACCAAAGCGGGGGCACGGTCAATGAGCAGTTCTTC. Translating gives CASSYQSGGTVNEQFF.

The rearrangement links TRBV5-1 to TRBJ2-3; possible D gene TRBD2, 5 bases. V shed 0 bases and J shed 2 bases, with 7 bases lying between them. The CDR3 spans 14 residues. Germline V gives CDR1 SGHRS, CDR2 YFSETQ. The CDR3 DNA is TGCGCCAGCAGCTTGGCGACTACCACAGATACGCAGTATTTT. Translating gives CASSLATTTDTQYF.

This clonotype was seen more than once but under ten times. V and J are TRBV28 and TRBJ2-5, with D unresolved. CDR3 size: 13 residues. Germline V gives CDR1 MDHEN, CDR2 SYDVKM. Between the trimmed V and J ends, which lost 3 bases and 7 bases, there was a span of 12 bases. The CDR3 coding sequence is TGTGCCAGCAGTTTCAGCCTTTCGGTGACCCAGTACTTC. It codes for CASSFSLSVTQYF.

This clonotype was seen only a few times. The chain joins TRBV20-1 to TRBJ2-3, with a tentative D call TRBD2 (6 bases). V was shortened by 4 bases and J by 6 bases, with 20 bases between the two germline ends. In germline, CDR1 is DFQATT, CDR2 SNEGSKA (reference sequence). This CDR3 has 15 amino acids. CDR3 sequence: CSAIYGDFGGDTQYF. The CDR3 coding sequence is TGCAGTGCTATCTACGGGGACTTCGGTGGGGATACGCAGTATTTT.

J is TRBJ2-3 and V is TRBV5-1; possible D gene TRBD1, 5 bases. The CDR3 spans 15 residues. V gave up 9 bases and J gave up 2 bases, with 19 bases separating them. Germline V lookup: CDR1 SGHRS, CDR2 YFSETQ. The CDR3 DNA reads TGCGCCACCCGCAAGGGGCGCCCGCCCACAGATACGCAGTATTTT. Translation gives CATRKGRPPTDTQYF.

This clonotype was seen a handful of times. The V and J genes are TRBV7-2 and TRBJ2-1, with D possibly TRBD2 on 5 matching bases. The CDR3 is made up of 14 amino acids. V was clipped by 7 bases and J by 4 bases, with 14 bases between them. Germline-derived CDR1 and CDR2 are SGHTA and FQGNSA. CDR3 sequence (DNA): TGTGCCAGCACCCCTGGCCCGGGGTACAATGAGCAGTTCTTC. As protein: CASTPGPGYNEQFF.

The J gene is TRBJ2-3, the V gene TRBV7-2; 14 nucleotides match TRBD2. Germline V gene lookup returns CDR1 SGHTA and CDR2 FQGNSA. With 1 base clipped from V and 2 bases from J, the junction kept 2 bases outside the gene matches. CDR3 length: 17 residues. The CDR3 nucleotides are TGTGCCAGCAGCTTAGGACTAGCGGGGGGGAACACAGATACGCAGTATTTT. This translates into CASSLGLAGGNTDTQYF.

The chain uses TRBV2 and TRBJ2-2; D might be TRBD1 or TRBD2, each matching 5 bases. Germline CDR1 is SNHLY and CDR2 is FYNNEI. The CDR3 has 16 residues. With 4 bases removed from V and 5 bases from J, the gap between germline ends came to 17 bases. The DNA of the CDR3 is TGTGCCAGCAGTGTCGCCGGGACCCCCACAACCGGGGAGCTGTTTTTT. As protein: CASSVAGTPTTGELFF.

This clonotype was seen a handful of times. In nucleotides, the CDR3 is TGCAGCGTTGCGGGGCTCCAGCCCCAGCATTTT. This translates into CSVAGLQPQHF. The chain carries TRBV29-1 and TRBJ1-5, with D possibly being TRBD1 (5 bases). This CDR3 contains 11 residues. CDR1 is SQVTM and CDR2 is ANQGSEA in the germline V gene. Trimming removed 4 bases at V and 7 bases at J, with 8 bases between. Full variable domain (remainder filled in from reference TRBV29-1 and TRBJ1-5): SAVISQKPSRDICQRGTSLTIQCQVDSQVTMMFWYRQQPGQSLTLIATANQGSEATYESGFVIDKFPISRPNLTFSTLTVSNMSPEDSSIYLCSVAGLQPQHFGDGTRLSIL.

The chain combines TRBV7-6 with TRBJ2-7; D perhaps matches TRBD1 (6 bases). Germline CDR1 is SGHVS and CDR2 is FNYEAQ. Trimming pared 5 bases from V and 5 bases from J, leaving 13 bases between. This CDR3 has 13 amino acids. CDR3 residues: CASSVGQGNEQYF. The CDR3 DNA reads as TGTGCCAGCAGCGTCGGGCAGGGGAACGAGCAGTACTTC.

This clonotype was seen ten or more times. This chain connects TRBV28 to TRBJ2-4; 8 bases are a match to TRBD2. CDR3 length: 14 amino acids. Germline trimming cut 1 base from V and 6 bases from J; bases unmatched to any gene: 2. Germline V CDR1 and CDR2: MDHEN, SYDVKM. The CDR3 region has the DNA TGTGCCAGCAGTTTATCGGGGGGGATAAACATTCAGTACTTC. Amino acids: CASSLSGGINIQYF.

The CDR3 sequence is CASSFWRNTDTQYF. DNA of the CDR3: TGCGCCAGCAGCTTCTGGAGGAACACAGATACGCAGTATTTT. The chain is built from TRBV5-1 and TRBJ2-3; weak D call: TRBD2 (5 bases). The germline CDR1 and CDR2 sequences are SGHRS and YFSETQ. There are 14 residues in the CDR3. Trimming took off 2 bases at V and 2 bases at J, with 9 bases between the two ends. The full variable domain, with the rest looked up from reference TRBV5-1 and TRBJ2-3, is KAGVTQTPRYLIKTRGQQVTLSCSPISGHRSVSWYQQTPGQGLQFLFEYFSETQRNKGNFPGRFSGRQFSNSRSEMNVSTLELGDSALYLCASSFWRNTDTQYFGPGTRLTVL.